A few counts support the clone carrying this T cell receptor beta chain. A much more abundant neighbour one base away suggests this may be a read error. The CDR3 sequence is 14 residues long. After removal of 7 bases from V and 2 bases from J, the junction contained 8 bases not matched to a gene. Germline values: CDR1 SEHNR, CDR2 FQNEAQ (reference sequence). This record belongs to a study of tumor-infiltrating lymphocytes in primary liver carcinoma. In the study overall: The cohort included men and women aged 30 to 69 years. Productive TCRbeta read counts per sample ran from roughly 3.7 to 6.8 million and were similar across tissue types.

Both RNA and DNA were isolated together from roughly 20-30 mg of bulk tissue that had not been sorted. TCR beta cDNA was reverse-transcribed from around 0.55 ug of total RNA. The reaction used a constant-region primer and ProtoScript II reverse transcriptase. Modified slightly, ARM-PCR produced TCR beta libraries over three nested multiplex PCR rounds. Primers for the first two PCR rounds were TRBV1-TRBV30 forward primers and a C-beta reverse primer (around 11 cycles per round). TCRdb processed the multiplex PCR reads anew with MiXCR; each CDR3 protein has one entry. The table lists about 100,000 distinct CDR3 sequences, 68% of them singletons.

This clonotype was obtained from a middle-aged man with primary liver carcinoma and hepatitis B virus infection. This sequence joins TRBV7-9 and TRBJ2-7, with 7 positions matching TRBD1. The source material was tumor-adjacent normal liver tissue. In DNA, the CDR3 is TGTGCCAGCACCACACAGGGGTCCCCCTACGAGCAGTACTTC. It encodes CASTTQGSPYEQYF.